In this sample, the clone carrying this T cell receptor (beta chain) turned up once. Its antigen is still unknown. This record belongs to a study of blood T cells in healthy people across ages. Study-wide findings and caveats: Whereas aged donors had fewer naive CD4+ cells, long-lived donors had more of them and higher diversity.

A sample-barcoded 5' primer and a J-beta primer mix were used in a second PCR of about 7 to 11 cycles. No fewer than 2.5 million CDR3-containing paired-end reads came from each sample. MiXCR, applied by TCRdb to the 5' RACE reads, yields one record per CDR3 protein. The sample gives roughly 800,000 distinct CDR3 sequences, around a quarter of which show up once; roughly 9% is in the top ten. Germline CDR1 is MNHNY and CDR2 is SVGAGI (reference sequence). CDR3 size: 15 residues. The ends were cut back, 2 bases at V and 3 bases at J, with 11 bases in the middle. The same data also went into a second study, on T cells of mothers and their children. Per that study: Thymic selection shapes TCR recombination output in related pairs, and it does so similarly in unrelated pairs.

The chain employs TRBV6-6 and TRBJ1-5; tentatively, D is TRBD1 (5 bases). The TCR sequence derives from a boy under 18 in good health. The source material was blood. The CDR3 sequence is CASSYPTDNNQPQHF. The CDR3 DNA is TGTGCCAGCAGTTACCCGACGGACAACAATCAGCCCCAGCATTTT.